A selection of T cell receptor beta chains follows, all from one sample in a study of T cell responses to AZD1222 COVID-19 vaccine. The table came from immunoSEQ multiplex PCR; TCRdb's copy has only in-frame clones and leaves some out. The sample holds around 140,000 clones, more than 85% seen once. Sequencing was performed on peripheral blood, taken after recovery from COVID-19. The receptors were sampled from an adult who had recovered from COVID-19. The conserved cysteine and the conserved F or W are not part of the CDR3 here. Part of the rows lack a size; the others show once, few, many or a class for expanded clones.

V	J	size	CDR3
TRBV7-9	TRBJ1-2	-	ASTARESNYGYT
TRBV29-1	TRBJ2-7	-	SVTTGLAGYEQY
TRBV2	TRBJ2-1	-	ASRDLSYNEQF
TRBV9	TRBJ1-4	-	ASSVRDTGEKLF
TRBV7-2	TRBJ2-2	-	ASSLPGTATGELF
TRBV11-2	TRBJ2-1	-	ASSLVGRSQF
TRBV5-1	TRBJ2-7	-	ASGFGQPGTSEQY
TRBV29-1	TRBJ1-2	-	SVEEALLGEFYGYT
TRBV5-4	TRBJ1-2	-	ASSMRGALGYT
TRBV28	TRBJ2-1	-	ASSPGTSGTGVYNEQF
TRBV9	TRBJ2-5	-	ASSVQTGTYQETQY
TRBV5-1	TRBJ2-5	-	ASGGDSRQETQY
TRBV28	TRBJ2-7	-	ASSSGQDRTYEQY
TRBV13	TRBJ2-3	-	ASSTSGRATNTQY
TRBV6-2/TRBV6-3	TRBJ1-2	-	ASSAVGGDYGYT
TRBV6-5	TRBJ1-1	once	ASSYSLTMNTEAF
TRBV27	TRBJ2-2	many	ASSSGQGWTGELF
TRBV27	TRBJ1-2	once	ASSGQGNYGYT
TRBV28	TRBJ1-6	-	ASSGGQGAESPLH
TRBV2	TRBJ2-5	-	ASSEALRGGHQETQY
TRBV2	TRBJ1-1	-	ASSLQGWNTEAF
TRBV19	TRBJ2-2	-	ASREGRNTGELF